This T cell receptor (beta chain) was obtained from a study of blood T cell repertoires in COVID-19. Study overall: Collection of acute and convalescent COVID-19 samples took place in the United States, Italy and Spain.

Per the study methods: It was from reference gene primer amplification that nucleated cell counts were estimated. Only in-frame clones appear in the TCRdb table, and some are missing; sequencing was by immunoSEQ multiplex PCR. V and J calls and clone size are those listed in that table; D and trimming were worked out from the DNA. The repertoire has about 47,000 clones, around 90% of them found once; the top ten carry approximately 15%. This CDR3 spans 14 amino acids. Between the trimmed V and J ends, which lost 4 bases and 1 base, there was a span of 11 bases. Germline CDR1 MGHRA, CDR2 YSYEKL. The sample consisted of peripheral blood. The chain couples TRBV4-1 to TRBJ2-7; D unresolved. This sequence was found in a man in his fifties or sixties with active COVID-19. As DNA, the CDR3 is TGCGCCAGCAGCCCCAACGGCGGTTCCTACGAGCAGTACTTC. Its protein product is CASSPNGGSYEQYF.